These 27 T cell receptor beta chains share one sample of origin, sequenced in a study of blood T cell repertoires in COVID-19. The table came from immunoSEQ multiplex PCR; TCRdb's copy has only in-frame clones and leaves some out. The table records more than 40,000 clones, about 88% of them present only once. Input material: peripheral blood. The receptors shown here come from a man over 45 with active COVID-19.

The chain is built from TRBV2 and TRBJ1-1; D is uncertain. The CDR3 contains 12 residues. Germline V gives CDR1 SNHLY, CDR2 FYNNEI. V was clipped by 4 bases and J by 8 bases, with 11 bases between them. The CDR3, as DNA: TGTGCCAGCAGTGCGGTCCTATTGGAAGCTTTCTTT. Translation gives CASSAVLLEAFF.

This clone has just a few counts. The chain carries TRBV7-9 and TRBJ2-3, with D maybe TRBD2 (6 bases). Trimming took off 1 base at V and 3 bases at J, with 8 bases between the two ends. Germline lookup yields CDR1 SEHNR and CDR2 FQNEAQ (reference sequence). The CDR3 loop spans 14 amino acids. CDR3: CASSLEAGTDTQYF. The DNA of the CDR3 is TGTGCCAGCAGCTTAGAGGCGGGAACAGATACGCAGTATTTT.

V is TRBV5-4 and J is TRBJ2-2; D not resolved. The germline V gene encodes CDR1 SGHNT and CDR2 YYREEE (reference sequence). The CDR3 is 14 amino acids. V was clipped by 0 bases and J by 2 bases, with 5 bases between them. The CDR3 sequence is CASSLDSNTGELFF. The CDR3, as DNA: TGTGCCAGCAGCTTGGACAGCAACACCGGGGAGCTGTTTTTT. The complete variable domain, with remaining parts taken from reference TRBV5-4 and TRBJ2-2, reads ETGVTQSPTHLIKTRGQQVTLRCSSQSGHNTVSWYQQALGQGPQFIFQYYREEENGRGNFPPRFSGLQFPNYSSELNVNALELDDSALYLCASSLDSNTGELFFGEGSRLTVL.

The rearrangement uses TRBV28 and TRBJ2-7; D is unresolved. The CDR3 length is 13 residues. The ends were cut back, 4 bases at V and 2 bases at J, with 9 bases in the middle. Germline CDR1 and CDR2: MDHEN and SYDVKM. CDR3 region: CASSSHLAYEQYF. The CDR3 DNA follows: TGTGCCAGCAGTTCCCACTTGGCCTACGAGCAGTACTTC.

In its sample, this clone was seen once. The genes are TRBV10-2 and TRBJ2-2, with 10 bases matching TRBD2. This CDR3 is built from 17 residues. The V segment lost 7 bases and the J segment 5 bases; nucleotides outside the gene matches: 13. The germline V gene encodes CDR1 WSHSY and CDR2 SAAADI. CDR3 bases: TGCGCCAGCACCCAGGGAGCGGGGGGGCCGGGAACCGGGGAGCTGTTTTTT. It is translated as CASTQGAGGPGTGELFF.

The rearrangement links TRBV27 to TRBJ1-4; 12 bases map to TRBD1. Trimming at V came to 5 bases and at J to 10 bases, leaving 11 bases not matched to a gene. The CDR3 extends over 16 amino acids. Germline CDR1 and CDR2: MNHEY and SMNVEV (reference sequence). CDR3 sequence (DNA): TGTGCCAGCAGTCACGGGACAGGGGGCTCCCGGGGAAAACTGTTTTTT. Translating gives CASSHGTGGSRGKLFF.

The rearrangement uses TRBV28 and TRBJ1-2, with 10 nucleotides matching TRBD1. Germline assignment: CDR1 MDHEN and CDR2 SYDVKM. The CDR3 has 13 amino acids. V shed 6 bases and J 4 bases; nucleotides not matched to a gene: 2. The CDR3 DNA reads TGTGCCAGCAGCCGGACAGGGGGCTATGGCTACACCTTC. Translation: CASSRTGGYGYTF.

J is TRBJ1-6 and V is TRBV7-8; D is ambiguous. CDR1 SGHVS and CDR2 FQNEAQ come from the germline V gene. The CDR3 extends over 15 amino acids. V was cut by 3 bases and J by 0 bases, with 6 bases left in between. The CDR3 DNA reads TGTGCCAGCAGCTTCGTGAGCTCCTATAATTCACCCCTCCACTTT. Amino acid sequence: CASSFVSSYNSPLHF.

This clone showed up just once. CDR3 in amino acids: CASSIQASDTQYF. Written as DNA, the CDR3 is TGTGCCAGTAGTATACAAGCTTCCGATACGCAGTATTTT. V usage is TRBV19 and J usage is TRBJ2-3; the D is unclear. This CDR3 contains 13 residues. Germline-derived CDR1 and CDR2 are LNHDA and SQIVND (reference sequence). The V end was cut by 2 bases, the J end by 6 bases, with 9 bases between.

V and J are TRBV19 and TRBJ2-7, with TRBD1 matching over 7 bases. Trimming removed 1 base from V and 3 bases from J; junction bases left unmatched: 6. The CDR3 extends over 15 amino acids. CDR1 and CDR2 (germline): LNHDA, SQIVND (reference sequence). For the CDR3, the DNA is TGTGCCAGTAGTATAGTAACAGGGGACAACTACGAGCAGTACTTC. Its protein is CASSIVTGDNYEQYF.

V gene TRBV4-1 combines with J gene TRBJ1-1; 11 positions agree with TRBD1. The V gene end was trimmed by 3 bases and the J gene end by 5 bases; junction bases not matched to a gene: 5. CDR1 and CDR2 from the germline V gene are MGHRA and YSYEKL. The CDR3 has 15 amino acids. In DNA, the CDR3 is TGCGCCAGCAGCCAGTTCCGGGACAGGGGGACTGAAGCTTTCTTT. Protein: CASSQFRDRGTEAFF.

The chain has TRBV7-6 and TRBJ2-2; D is perhaps TRBD2 (5 bases). Trimming took off 4 bases at V and 5 bases at J, with 8 bases between the two ends. Germline-derived CDR1 and CDR2 are SGHVS and FNYEAQ. The CDR3 covers 13 residues. The CDR3 region has the DNA TGTGCCAGCAGCTCCTCGGGGACCGGGGAGCTGTTTTTT. This encodes CASSSSGTGELFF.

This chain links TRBV3-1 (or the pseudogene TRBV3-2) with TRBJ1-2; D remains unclear. Germline V gene sequence: CDR1 LGHDT, CDR2 YNNKEL (reference sequence). This CDR3 has 13 residues. Deletions cut 2 bases from V and 8 bases from J, with 12 bases between. CDR3 bases: TGTGCCAGCAGCCAAAGAACAGATGGGGGCTACACCTTC. Residues: CASSQRTDGGYTF.

The chain employs TRBV4-1 and TRBJ2-7; 7 bases line up with TRBD1. The germline gives CDR1 MGHRA, CDR2 YSYEKL. V lost 5 bases to trimming and J lost 6 bases; unmatched junction nucleotides: 7. The CDR3 totals 13 residues. The chain's CDR3 is CASSNDRAVEQYF. In DNA, the CDR3 is TGCGCCAGCAGCAATGACAGGGCGGTCGAGCAGTACTTC.

The gene calls are TRBV2 and TRBJ2-1, with 10 bases fitting TRBD2. Germline-derived CDR1 and CDR2 are SNHLY and FYNNEI. Unmatched junction bases numbered 6, after V lost 7 bases and J lost 3 bases. The CDR3 runs 15 residues. The DNA for the CDR3 is TGTGCCAGCACCAAACTAGCGGGAAACTACAATGAGCAGTTCTTC. Encoded protein: CASTKLAGNYNEQFF.

This rearrangement joins TRBV9 to TRBJ1-1; D call uncertain. The CDR3 is 15 amino acids. Germline V gene sequence: CDR1 SGDLS, CDR2 YYNGEE. V dropped 3 bases and J dropped 4 bases, with 16 bases sitting between them. The CDR3, as DNA: TGTGCCAGCAGCGCCTTGGACCTCGGAGGCACTGAAGCTTTCTTT. It specifies CASSALDLGGTEAFF.

This rearrangement joins TRBV6-1 to TRBJ2-7; 8 bases match TRBD2. V dropped 1 base and J dropped 2; count of bases not matched to a gene: 4. CDR3 length equals 15 residues. Germline lookup yields CDR1 MNHNS and CDR2 SASEGT. The CDR3 region is CASSEVSGGPYEQYF. CDR3 DNA: TGTGCCAGCAGTGAAGTCAGCGGGGGCCCCTACGAGCAGTACTTC.

This sequence joins TRBV11-2 and TRBJ1-2; D is unresolved. Looked up from germline, CDR1 is SGHAT and CDR2 is FQNNGV. Trimming took off 1 base at V and 2 bases at J, with 14 bases between the two ends. CDR3 length: 16 amino acids. Here the CDR3 reads CASSLGPGGGNYGYTF. CDR3 coding DNA: TGTGCCAGCAGCTTAGGCCCCGGCGGCGGCAACTATGGCTACACCTTC.

The rearrangement joins TRBV12-3 or TRBV12-4 to TRBJ2-1, with TRBD1 identical over 8 bases. J was trimmed by 12 bases and V by 8 bases; bases with no gene match: 0. The CDR3 totals 9 residues. The chain's CDR3 is CASGTGQFF. The CDR3 DNA reads as TGTGCCAGCGGGACAGGGCAGTTCTTC.

CDR3 sequence: CASNGGLRLNEQFF. Written as DNA, the CDR3 is TGTGCCAGCAATGGAGGACTTCGATTGAATGAGCAGTTCTTC. V usage is TRBV4-2 and J usage is TRBJ2-1; maybe TRBD2 (5 bases). The V gene's germline CDR1 is LGHNA and CDR2 YNFKEQ. Deletions cut 7 bases from V and 7 bases from J, with 17 bases between. This CDR3 has 14 amino acids.

This clone appeared a few times. J is TRBJ1-1 and V is TRBV5-1, with D hard to call. Looked up from germline, CDR1 is SGHRS and CDR2 is YFSETQ. This CDR3 has 15 amino acids. The V end lost 4 bases, the J end lost 2 bases, and 15 bases lay between the germline ends. The CDR3 nucleotides are TGCGCCAGCAGCCCAGAAGGAGGGCGCAACACTGAAGCTTTCTTT. It encodes CASSPEGGRNTEAFF.

The chain has TRBV5-1 and TRBJ2-7, with 15 bases matching TRBD2. The CDR3 is 16 amino acids. V gave up 5 bases and J gave up 7 bases; unmatched junction bases: 10. Germline values: CDR1 SGHRS, CDR2 YFSETQ. This chain's CDR3 is CASSTGTSGRRGEQYF. The CDR3 DNA reads as TGCGCCAGCAGTACCGGGACTAGCGGGAGGCGGGGGGAGCAGTACTTC.

The chain combines TRBV6-5 with TRBJ2-2; TRBD1 matches at 8 bases. V dropped 6 bases and J dropped 0; count of bases not matched to a gene: 3. The CDR3 spans 15 residues. Germline assignment: CDR1 MNHEY and CDR2 SVGAGI. The CDR3 nucleotides read TGTGCCAGCAGGGCGGACAGGGCGAACACCGGGGAGCTGTTTTTT. Residues: CASRADRANTGELFF.

This chain joins TRBV7-2 and TRBJ2-5; TRBD1 matches 7 bases. J gave up 5 bases and V 1 base, and 4 bases lay outside the gene matches. CDR1 and CDR2 (germline): SGHTA, FQGNSA. This CDR3 contains 14 residues. This CDR3 is CASSLVGTVETQYF. The CDR3 region has the DNA TGTGCCAGCAGCTTAGTAGGGACAGTTGAGACCCAGTACTTC.

This clone has a single count. This rearrangement joins TRBV5-1 to TRBJ2-3; no clear D. Looked up from germline, CDR1 is SGHRS and CDR2 is YFSETQ. V was cut by 0 bases and J by 0 bases, with 5 bases left in between. CDR3 length equals 14 residues. CDR3 nucleotide sequence: TGCGCCAGCAGCTTGGCAGTGAGCACAGATACGCAGTATTTT. Translation gives CASSLAVSTDTQYF.

This rearrangement joins TRBV4-2 to TRBJ2-5; 12 bases line up with TRBD2. The trim removed 4 bases at V and 2 bases at J, leaving 2 bases unmatched. This CDR3 is 15 amino acids long. Germline values: CDR1 LGHNA, CDR2 YNFKEQ. The CDR3 DNA follows: TGTGCCAGCAGCCGGACTAGCGGGGAACAAGAGACCCAGTACTTC. It codes for CASSRTSGEQETQYF.

The gene calls are TRBV7-8 and TRBJ2-7; TRBD2 is a possible D gene (6 bases). V lost 2 bases, J lost 5 bases, and 13 bases lay in between. The CDR3 has 14 residues. Germline lookup yields CDR1 SGHVS and CDR2 FQNEAQ. In DNA, the CDR3 is TGTGCCAGCAGCTTAAACGGGGGTAAGGACGAGCAGTACTTC. This sequence encodes CASSLNGGKDEQYF.